Below, 7 T cell receptor beta chains from the same sample are listed, as sequenced in a study of T cell repertoires in cytomegalovirus infection. For these receptors, no antigen is known. TCRdb passed the reads through MiXCR, listing each CDR3 protein once. Here the sample spans 900,000 to 950,000 distinct CDR3 sequences, around 30% being singletons. The sample consisted of cultured CD8+ T cells from PBMCs, taken from culture after CMV antigen stimulation. The source of these receptors is a human donor in good health (CMV status not recorded). Some clones in this sample may be carry-over from other donors' samples.

V gene TRBV5-4 combines with J gene TRBJ2-3; no reliable D call. CDR1 SGHNT and CDR2 YYREEE come from the germline V gene (reference sequence). The CDR3 spans 14 residues. V lost 4 bases, J lost 2 bases, and 11 bases lay in between. CDR3 in DNA: TGTGCCAGCAGCCCCGCACCACTCACAGATACGCAGTATTTT. Amino acid sequence: CASSPAPLTDTQYF.

This clonotype has a count of ten or more. The V gene is TRBV10-3, the J gene TRBJ1-1, with D possibly being TRBD1 (5 bases). V was clipped by 0 bases and J by 1 base, with 9 bases between them. Germline values: CDR1 ENHRY, CDR2 SYGVKD. The length of the CDR3 is 15 residues. CDR3 in amino acids: CAISESTGPNTEAFF. In nucleotides, the CDR3 is TGTGCCATCAGTGAGTCGACGGGGCCGAACACTGAAGCTTTCTTT.

This clonotype came up many times. V is TRBV4-1 and J is TRBJ1-5, with D unresolved. Germline V gene sequence: CDR1 MGHRA, CDR2 YSYEKL. V was pared by 0 bases and J by 2 bases, with 5 bases between. The CDR3 covers 14 residues. In DNA, the CDR3 is TGCGCCAGCAGCCAAGAAGGGCGCAATCAGCCCCAGCATTTT. It translates to CASSQEGRNQPQHF.

The rearrangement joins TRBV20-1 to TRBJ2-3; weak D call: TRBD2 (6 bases). The V gene's germline CDR1 is DFQATT and CDR2 SNEGSKA (reference sequence). The ends were cut back, 0 bases at V and 1 base at J, with 11 bases in the middle. The CDR3 contains 15 residues. The CDR3: CSARDWEVRTDTQYF. The CDR3 nucleotides are TGCAGTGCTAGAGATTGGGAGGTTCGCACAGATACGCAGTATTTT.

The chain couples TRBV5-6 to TRBJ2-2, with TRBD2 matching 7 bases. V was pared by 1 base and J by 0 bases, with 6 bases of the junction left unmatched. The CDR3 runs to 17 residues. Germline loops: CDR1 SGHDT, CDR2 YYEEEE. The CDR3 DNA reads TGTGCCAGCAGCTTGACCCTAGCGGAGTCGAACACCGGGGAGCTGTTTTTT. Translating gives CASSLTLAESNTGELFF.

This chain connects TRBV6-2 or TRBV6-3 to TRBJ2-1, with 7 bases identical to TRBD2. The CDR3 covers 16 residues. Germline values: CDR1 MNHEY, CDR2 SVGEGT. After removal of 2 bases from V and 6 bases from J, the junction contained 10 bases not matched to a gene. Here the CDR3 DNA reads TGTGCCAGCAGTTACCCCCAAGGCGGGAGCCTCAATGAGCAGTTCTTC. Translation gives CASSYPQGGSLNEQFF.

The V and J genes are TRBV7-2 and TRBJ1-2, with 9 bases that match TRBD1. J was trimmed by 8 bases and V by 2 bases; bases with no gene match: 9. The germline V gene has CDR1 SGHTA and CDR2 FQGNSA. CDR3 length: 15 residues. The CDR3 DNA sequence: TGTGCCAGCAGCTTATTACGTGGGACAGGGCACGGCTACACCTTC. Translation gives CASSLLRGTGHGYTF.